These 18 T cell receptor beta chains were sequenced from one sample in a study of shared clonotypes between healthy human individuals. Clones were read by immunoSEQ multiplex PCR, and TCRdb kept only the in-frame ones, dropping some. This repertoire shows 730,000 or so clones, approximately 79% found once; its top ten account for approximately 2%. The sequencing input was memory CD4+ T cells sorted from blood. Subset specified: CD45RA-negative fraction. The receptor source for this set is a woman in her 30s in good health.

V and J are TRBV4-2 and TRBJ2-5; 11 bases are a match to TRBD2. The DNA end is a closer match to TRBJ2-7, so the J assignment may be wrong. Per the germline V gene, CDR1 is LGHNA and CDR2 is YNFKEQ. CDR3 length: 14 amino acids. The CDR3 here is CASSQGLADYEQYF. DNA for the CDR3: TGTGCCAGCAGCCAGGGACTAGCGGATTACGAGCAGTACTTC.

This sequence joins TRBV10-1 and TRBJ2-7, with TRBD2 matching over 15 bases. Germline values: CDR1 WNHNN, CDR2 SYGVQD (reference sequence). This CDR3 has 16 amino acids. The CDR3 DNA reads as TGCGCGATATCACGGACTAGCGGGAGGGAAGCCTACGAGCAGTACTTC. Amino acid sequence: CAISRTSGREAYEQYF.

CDR3: CASSLPGGFLTGNTIYF. For the CDR3, the DNA is TGTGCCAGCAGTTTACCGGGGGGCTTTCTGACTGGAAACACCATATATTTT. The rearrangement uses TRBV28 and TRBJ1-3, with D possibly matching TRBD1 (6 bases). The CDR3 totals 17 residues. V was shortened by 2 bases and J by 2 bases, with 16 bases between the two germline ends. Germline CDR1 MDHEN, CDR2 SYDVKM. Full variable domain (missing parts from reference TRBV28 and TRBJ1-3): DVKVTQSSRYLVKRTGEKVFLECVQDMDHENMFWYRQDPGLGLRLIYFSYDVKMKEKGDIPEGYSVSREKKERFSLILESASTNQTSMYLCASSLPGGFLTGNTIYFGEGSWLTVV.

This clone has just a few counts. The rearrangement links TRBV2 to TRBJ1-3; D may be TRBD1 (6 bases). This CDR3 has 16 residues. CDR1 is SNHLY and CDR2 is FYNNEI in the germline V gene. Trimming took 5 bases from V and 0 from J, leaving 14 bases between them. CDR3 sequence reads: CASSQQGPLSGNTIYF. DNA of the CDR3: TGTGCCAGCAGTCAACAGGGCCCACTCTCTGGAAACACCATATATTTT.

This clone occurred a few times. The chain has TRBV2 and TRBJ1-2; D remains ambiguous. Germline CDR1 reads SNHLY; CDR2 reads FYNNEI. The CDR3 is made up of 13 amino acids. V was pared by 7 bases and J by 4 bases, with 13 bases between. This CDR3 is CASKEEGGYGYTF. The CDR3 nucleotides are TGTGCCAGCAAGGAGGAAGGCGGCTATGGCTACACCTTC.

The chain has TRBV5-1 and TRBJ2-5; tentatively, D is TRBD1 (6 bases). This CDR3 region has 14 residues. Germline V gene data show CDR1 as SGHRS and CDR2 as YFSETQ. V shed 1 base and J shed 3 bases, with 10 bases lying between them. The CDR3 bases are TGCGCCAGCAGCTTGAACAGGGCAAAAGAGACCCAGTACTTC. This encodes CASSLNRAKETQYF.

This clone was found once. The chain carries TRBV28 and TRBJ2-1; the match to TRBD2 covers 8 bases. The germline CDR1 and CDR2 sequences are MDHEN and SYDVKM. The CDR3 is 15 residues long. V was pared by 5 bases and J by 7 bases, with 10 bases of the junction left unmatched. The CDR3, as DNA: TGTGCCAGCAGTGTAGAAGCGGGAGCAAGGAATGAGCAGTTCTTC. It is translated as CASSVEAGARNEQFF. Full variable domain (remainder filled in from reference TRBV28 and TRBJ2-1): DVKVTQSSRYLVKRTGEKVFLECVQDMDHENMFWYRQDPGLGLRLIYFSYDVKMKEKGDIPEGYSVSREKKERFSLILESASTNQTSMYLCASSVEAGARNEQFFGPGTRLTVL.

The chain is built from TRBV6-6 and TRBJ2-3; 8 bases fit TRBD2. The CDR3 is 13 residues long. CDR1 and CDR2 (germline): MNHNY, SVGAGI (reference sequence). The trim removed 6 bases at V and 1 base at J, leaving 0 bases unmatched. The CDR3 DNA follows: TGTGCCAGCAGGACTAGCGGCACAGATACGCAGTATTTT. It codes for CASRTSGTDTQYF.

The CDR3 here is CATEGTSGRVRSDTQYF. For the CDR3, the DNA is TGTGCCACCGAGGGGACTAGCGGGAGGGTGCGGTCAGATACGCAGTATTTT. The rearrangement joins TRBV10-3 to TRBJ2-3; 16 positions agree with TRBD2. The CDR3 sequence is 17 residues long. CDR1 and CDR2 (germline): ENHRY, SYGVKD. Unmatched junction bases numbered 11, after V lost 10 bases and J lost 4 bases.

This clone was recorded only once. The DNA for the CDR3 is TGTGCCAGCAGCTTTCAGGGGTTTGGCACTGAAGCTTTCTTT. Its translation: CASSFQGFGTEAFF. The rearrangement uses TRBV7-2 and TRBJ1-1; a weak D match, TRBD1 (6 bases). The germline V gene has CDR1 SGHTA and CDR2 FQGNSA. The germline V and J ends were trimmed by 3 bases and 4 bases, with 12 bases remaining between them. This CDR3 has 14 residues.

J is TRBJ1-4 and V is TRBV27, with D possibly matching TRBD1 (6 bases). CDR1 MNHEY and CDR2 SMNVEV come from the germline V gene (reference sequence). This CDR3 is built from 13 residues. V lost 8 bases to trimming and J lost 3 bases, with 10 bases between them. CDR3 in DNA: TGTGCCAGCCGGAGGGGGGCTAATGAAAAACTGTTTTTT. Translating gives CASRRGANEKLFF. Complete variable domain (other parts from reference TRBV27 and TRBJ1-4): EAQVTQNPRYLITVTGKKLTVTCSQNMNHEYMSWYRQDPGLGLRQIYYSMNVEVTDKGDVPEGYKVSRKEKRNFPLILESPSPNQTSLYFCASRRGANEKLFFGSGTQLSVL.

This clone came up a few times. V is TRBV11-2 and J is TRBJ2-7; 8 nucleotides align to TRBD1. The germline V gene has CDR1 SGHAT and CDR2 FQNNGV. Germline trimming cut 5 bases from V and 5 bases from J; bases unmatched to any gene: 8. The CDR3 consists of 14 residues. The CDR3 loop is CASSPTGGANEQYF. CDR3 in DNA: TGTGCCAGCAGCCCTACAGGGGGTGCAAACGAGCAGTACTTC.

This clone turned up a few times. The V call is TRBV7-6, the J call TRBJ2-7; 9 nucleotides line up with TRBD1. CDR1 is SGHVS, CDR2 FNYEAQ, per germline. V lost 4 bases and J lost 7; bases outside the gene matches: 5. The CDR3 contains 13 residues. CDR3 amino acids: CASSWDREGEQYF. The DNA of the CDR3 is TGTGCCAGCAGCTGGGACAGGGAAGGAGAGCAGTACTTC. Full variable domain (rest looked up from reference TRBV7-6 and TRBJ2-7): GAGVSQSPRYKVTKRGQDVALRCDPISGHVSLYWYRQALGQGPEFLTYFNYEAQQDKSGLPNDRFSAERPEGSISTLTIQRTEQRDSAMYRCASSWDREGEQYFGPGTRLTVT.

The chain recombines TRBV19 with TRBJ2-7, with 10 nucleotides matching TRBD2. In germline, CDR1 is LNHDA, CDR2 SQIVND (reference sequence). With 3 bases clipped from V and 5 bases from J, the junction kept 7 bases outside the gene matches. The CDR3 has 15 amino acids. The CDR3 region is CASSISSGSVHEQYF. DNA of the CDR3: TGTGCCAGTAGTATCTCTAGCGGGAGCGTCCACGAGCAGTACTTC.

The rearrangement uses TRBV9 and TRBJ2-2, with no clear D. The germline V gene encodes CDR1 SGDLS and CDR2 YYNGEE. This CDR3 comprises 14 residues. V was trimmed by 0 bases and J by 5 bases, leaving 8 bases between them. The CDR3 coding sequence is TGTGCCAGCAGCGTAGAAAGTTTTACCGGGGAGCTGTTTTTT. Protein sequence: CASSVESFTGELFF.

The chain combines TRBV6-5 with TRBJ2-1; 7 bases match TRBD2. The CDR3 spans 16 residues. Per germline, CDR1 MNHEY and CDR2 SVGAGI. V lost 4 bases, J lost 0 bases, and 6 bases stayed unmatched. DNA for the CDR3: TGTGCCAGCAGTTCCTCCCTAGCGGCCTCCTACAATGAGCAGTTCTTC. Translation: CASSSSLAASYNEQFF.

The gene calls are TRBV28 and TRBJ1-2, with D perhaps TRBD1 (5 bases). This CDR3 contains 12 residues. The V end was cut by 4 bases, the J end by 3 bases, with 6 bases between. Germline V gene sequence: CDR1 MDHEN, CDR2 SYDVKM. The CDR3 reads CASSSTDYGYTF. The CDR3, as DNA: TGTGCCAGCAGTTCGACAGACTATGGCTACACCTTC.

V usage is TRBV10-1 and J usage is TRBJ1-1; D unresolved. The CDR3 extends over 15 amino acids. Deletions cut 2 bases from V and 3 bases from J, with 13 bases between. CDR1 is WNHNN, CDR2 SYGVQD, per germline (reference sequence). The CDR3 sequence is CASSERWRRDTEAFF. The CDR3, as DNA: TGCGCCAGCAGTGAGAGGTGGCGGAGAGACACTGAAGCTTTCTTT.